A single sample gave rise to the 8 T cell receptor beta chains below, sequenced in a study of OX40 agonist ivuxolimab in advanced cancers. The method behind the library was the immunoSEQ multiplex PCR assay. The table was pulled from immuneACCESS by TCRdb, which kept in-frame rearrangements only. Such tables lose some clones; where checked, under half of the loss comes from unresolved V genes, and the rest has no known cause. In this sample the table shows around 68,000 clones, about 89% of which occur a single time. The ten biggest clones cover around 1.9% of the sample. Sequencing was performed on CD4+ or CD8+ T cells sorted from blood, taken in a trial of the OX40 agonist ivuxolimab. The origin of the receptors is an adult with an advanced solid tumor such as melanoma, head and neck, liver or kidney cancer.

The chain carries TRBV2 and TRBJ2-7; D is possibly TRBD2 (6 bases). Germline CDR1 and CDR2: SNHLY and FYNNEI. CDR3 size: 12 residues. Trimming removed 7 bases at V and 6 bases at J, with 13 bases between. CDR3 coding DNA: TGTGCCAGCAACCCGGGACTCTCCGAGCAGTACTTC. It is translated as CASNPGLSEQYF.

This clone appeared a single time. The chain combines TRBV4-1 with TRBJ1-1; a possible D gene is TRBD1 (6 bases). This CDR3 is 14 amino acids long. Germline CDR1 and CDR2: MGHRA and YSYEKL. Trimming cost V 3 bases and J 4 bases, with 12 bases left between them. This chain's CDR3 is CASSHRGVGTEAFF. The CDR3 coding sequence is TGCGCCAGCAGCCACAGGGGTGTCGGCACTGAAGCTTTCTTT.

The chain employs TRBV28 and TRBJ2-3; 13 bases are a match to TRBD2. The CDR3 runs to 17 residues. In germline, CDR1 is MDHEN, CDR2 SYDVKM. The ends lost 5 bases at V and 4 bases at J; junction bases unmatched: 9. CDR3 DNA: TGTGCCAGCAGTCCTCGGACTAGCGGGAGCTACGCAGATACGCAGTATTTT. Translated, it gives CASSPRTSGSYADTQYF. The full variable domain, in which reference TRBV28 and TRBJ2-3 provide the parts outside the CDR3, is DVKVTQSSRYLVKRTGEKVFLECVQDMDHENMFWYRQDPGLGLRLIYFSYDVKMKEKGDIPEGYSVSREKKERFSLILESASTNQTSMYLCASSPRTSGSYADTQYFGPGTRLTVL.

DNA of the CDR3: TGTGCCACCAGCAGAGATCTCGGTAACACCGGGGAGCTGTTTTTT. It yields the protein CATSRDLGNTGELFF. The chain carries TRBV15 and TRBJ2-2; D not certain. CDR1 is LNHNV and CDR2 is YYDKDF in the germline V gene (reference sequence). This CDR3 region has 15 residues. The V gene lost 0 bases and the J gene lost 2 bases, with 7 bases spanning the gap.

The chain recombines TRBV6-5 with TRBJ1-3; no clear D gene. Germline CDR1 is MNHEY and CDR2 is SVGAGI. V was cut by 0 bases and J by 4 bases, with 4 bases left in between. The CDR3 spans 13 residues. CDR3 sequence (DNA): TGTGCCAGCAGTTACTCCGGGGGAAACACCATATATTTT. Translating gives CASSYSGGNTIYF.

The rearrangement links TRBV5-8 to TRBJ1-5; D is unclear. This CDR3 is 15 amino acids long. V lost 0 bases to trimming and J lost 0 bases, with 7 bases between them. CDR1 is SGHTS and CDR2 is YDEGEE in the germline V gene. DNA for the CDR3: TGTGCCAGCAGCTTGGCAGCCCTTAGCAATCAGCCCCAGCATTTT. This translates into CASSLAALSNQPQHF. Full variable domain (remainder filled in from reference TRBV5-8 and TRBJ1-5): EAGVTQSPTHLIKTRGQQATLRCSPISGHTSVYWYQQALGLGLQFLLWYDEGEERNRGNFPPRFSGRQFPNYSSELNVNALELEDSALYLCASSLAALSNQPQHFGDGTRLSIL.

This clone came up once. For the CDR3, the DNA is TGCGCCAGCAGCTTGGCCAAGGGGCCAGGGTACGAGCAGTACTTC. Encoded protein: CASSLAKGPGYEQYF. This chain uses TRBV5-1 with TRBJ2-7; the D gene is possibly TRBD1 (5 bases). The CDR3 is 15 amino acids. Germline CDR1 reads SGHRS; CDR2 reads YFSETQ. Trimming shortened V by 0 bases and J by 4 bases, and 14 bases separated the two germline ends.

This chain joins TRBV19 and TRBJ1-5; 8 nucleotides align to TRBD1. Germline trimming cut 3 bases from V and 2 bases from J; bases unmatched to any gene: 6. The CDR3 has 16 amino acids. Germline CDR1 LNHDA, CDR2 SQIVND (reference sequence). CDR3 in amino acids: CASSMRGQVGNQPQHF. The DNA of the CDR3 is TGTGCCAGTAGTATGCGGGGACAGGTGGGCAATCAGCCCCAGCATTTT.